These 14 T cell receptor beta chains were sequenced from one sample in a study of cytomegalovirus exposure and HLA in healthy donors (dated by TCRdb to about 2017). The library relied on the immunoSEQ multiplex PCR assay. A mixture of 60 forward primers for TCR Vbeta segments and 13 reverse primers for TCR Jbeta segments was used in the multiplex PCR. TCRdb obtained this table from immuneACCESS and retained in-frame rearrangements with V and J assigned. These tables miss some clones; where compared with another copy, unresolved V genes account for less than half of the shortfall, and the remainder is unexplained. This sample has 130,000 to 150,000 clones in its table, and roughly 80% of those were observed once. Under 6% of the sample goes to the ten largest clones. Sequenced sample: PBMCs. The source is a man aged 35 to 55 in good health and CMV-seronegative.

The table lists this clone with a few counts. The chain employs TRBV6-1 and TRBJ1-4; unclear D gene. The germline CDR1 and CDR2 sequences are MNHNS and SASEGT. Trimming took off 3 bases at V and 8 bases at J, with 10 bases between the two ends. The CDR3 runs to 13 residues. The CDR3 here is CASSDRVYEKLFF. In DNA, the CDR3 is TGTGCCAGCAGTGACCGGGTATACGAAAAACTGTTTTTT.

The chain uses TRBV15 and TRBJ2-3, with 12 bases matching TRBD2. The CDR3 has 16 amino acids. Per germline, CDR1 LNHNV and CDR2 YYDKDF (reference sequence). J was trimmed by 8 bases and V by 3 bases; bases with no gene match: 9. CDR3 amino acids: CATSRNTGTSGFTQYF. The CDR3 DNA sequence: TGTGCCACCAGCAGGAATACCGGGACTAGCGGGTTTACGCAGTATTTT.

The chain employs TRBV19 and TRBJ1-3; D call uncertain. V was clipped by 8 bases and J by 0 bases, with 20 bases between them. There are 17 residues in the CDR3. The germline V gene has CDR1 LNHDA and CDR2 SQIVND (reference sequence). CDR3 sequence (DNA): TGTGCCAGTGGCGACGGAGTAGTTCCGATCTCTGGAAACACCATATATTTT. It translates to CASGDGVVPISGNTIYF.

The CDR3 DNA follows: TGTGCTAGTGCCCTGGGGGCCCCGGGCACAGATACGCAGTATTTT. It is translated as CASALGAPGTDTQYF. V and J are TRBV12-5 and TRBJ2-3; weak D call: TRBD1 (6 bases). The germline V gene has CDR1 LGHNT and CDR2 FRNRAP. Deletions cut 7 bases from V and 1 base from J, with 15 bases between. This CDR3 has 15 residues.

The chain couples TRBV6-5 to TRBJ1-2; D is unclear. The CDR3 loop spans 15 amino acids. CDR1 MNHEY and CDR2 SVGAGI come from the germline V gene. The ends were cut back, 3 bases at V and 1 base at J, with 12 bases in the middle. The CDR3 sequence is CASSYFQDVNYGYTF. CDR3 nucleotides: TGTGCCAGCAGTTATTTTCAGGATGTTAACTATGGCTACACCTTC.

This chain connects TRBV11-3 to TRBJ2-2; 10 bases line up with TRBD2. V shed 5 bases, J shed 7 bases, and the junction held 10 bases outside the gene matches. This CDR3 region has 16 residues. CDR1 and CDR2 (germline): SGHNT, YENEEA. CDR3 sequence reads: CASSLSGGAIGGELFF. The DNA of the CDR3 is TGTGCCAGCAGCCTCAGCGGGGGGGCCATAGGCGGGGAGCTGTTTTTT.

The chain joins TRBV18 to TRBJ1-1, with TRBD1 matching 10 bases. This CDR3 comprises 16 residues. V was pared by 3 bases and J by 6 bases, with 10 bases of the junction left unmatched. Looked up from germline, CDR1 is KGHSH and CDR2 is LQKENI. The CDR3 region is CASSPTGQGLSPEAFF. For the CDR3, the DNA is TGTGCCAGCTCACCTACGGGACAGGGGCTTTCGCCTGAAGCTTTCTTT.

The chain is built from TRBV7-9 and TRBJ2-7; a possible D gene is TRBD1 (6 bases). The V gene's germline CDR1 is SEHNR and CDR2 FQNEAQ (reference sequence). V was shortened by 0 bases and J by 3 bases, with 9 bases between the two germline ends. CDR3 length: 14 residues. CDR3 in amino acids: CASSLARGYYEQYF. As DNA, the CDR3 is TGTGCCAGCAGCTTAGCCAGGGGTTACTACGAGCAGTACTTC.

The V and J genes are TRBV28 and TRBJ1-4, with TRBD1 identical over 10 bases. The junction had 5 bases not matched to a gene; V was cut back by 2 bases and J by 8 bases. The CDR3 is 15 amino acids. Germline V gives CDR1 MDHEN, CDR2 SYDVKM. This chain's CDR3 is CASSLPGTGEEKLFF. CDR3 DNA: TGTGCCAGCAGTTTACCCGGGACAGGGGAAGAAAAACTGTTTTTT.

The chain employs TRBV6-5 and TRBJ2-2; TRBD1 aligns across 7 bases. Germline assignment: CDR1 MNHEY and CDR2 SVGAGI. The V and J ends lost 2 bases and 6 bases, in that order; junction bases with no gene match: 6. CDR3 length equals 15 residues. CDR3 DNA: TGTGCCAGCAGTTACCCGACAGGGTCCGCCGGGGAGCTGTTTTTT. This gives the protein CASSYPTGSAGELFF.

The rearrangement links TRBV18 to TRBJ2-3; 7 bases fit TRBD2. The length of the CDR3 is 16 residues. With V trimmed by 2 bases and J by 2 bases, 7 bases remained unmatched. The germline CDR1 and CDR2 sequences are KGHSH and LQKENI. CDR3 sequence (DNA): TGTGCCAGCTCACCAAGACTAGCCTCGGTCACAGATACGCAGTATTTT. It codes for CASSPRLASVTDTQYF.

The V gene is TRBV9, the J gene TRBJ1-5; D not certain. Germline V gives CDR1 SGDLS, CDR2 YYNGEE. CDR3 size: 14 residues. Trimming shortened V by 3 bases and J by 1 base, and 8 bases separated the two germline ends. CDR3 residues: CASSDSPSNQPQHF. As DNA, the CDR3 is TGTGCCAGCAGCGACAGCCCGAGCAATCAGCCCCAGCATTTT. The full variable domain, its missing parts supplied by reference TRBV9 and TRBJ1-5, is DSGVTQTPKHLITATGQRVTLRCSPRSGDLSVYWYQQSLDQGLQFLIQYYNGEERAKGNILERFSAQQFPDLHSELNLSSLELGDSALYFCASSDSPSNQPQHFGDGTRLSIL.

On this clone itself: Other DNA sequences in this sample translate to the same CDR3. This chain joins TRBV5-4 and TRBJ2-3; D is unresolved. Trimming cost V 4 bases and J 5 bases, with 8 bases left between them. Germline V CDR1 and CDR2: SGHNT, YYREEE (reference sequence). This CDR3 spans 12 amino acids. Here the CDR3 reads CASSPPGDTQYF. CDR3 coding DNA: TGTGCCAGCAGCCCCCCAGGAGATACGCAGTATTTT. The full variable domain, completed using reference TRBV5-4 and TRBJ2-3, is ETGVTQSPTHLIKTRGQQVTLRCSSQSGHNTVSWYQQALGQGPQFIFQYYREEENGRGNFPPRFSGLQFPNYSSELNVNALELDDSALYLCASSPPGDTQYFGPGTRLTVL.

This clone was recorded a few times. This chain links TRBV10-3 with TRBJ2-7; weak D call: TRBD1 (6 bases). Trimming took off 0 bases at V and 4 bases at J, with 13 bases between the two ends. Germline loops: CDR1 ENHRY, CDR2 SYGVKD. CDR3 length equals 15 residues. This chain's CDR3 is CAISESERGSYEQYF. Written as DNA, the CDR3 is TGTGCCATCAGTGAGTCGGAAAGGGGGTCTTACGAGCAGTACTTC.